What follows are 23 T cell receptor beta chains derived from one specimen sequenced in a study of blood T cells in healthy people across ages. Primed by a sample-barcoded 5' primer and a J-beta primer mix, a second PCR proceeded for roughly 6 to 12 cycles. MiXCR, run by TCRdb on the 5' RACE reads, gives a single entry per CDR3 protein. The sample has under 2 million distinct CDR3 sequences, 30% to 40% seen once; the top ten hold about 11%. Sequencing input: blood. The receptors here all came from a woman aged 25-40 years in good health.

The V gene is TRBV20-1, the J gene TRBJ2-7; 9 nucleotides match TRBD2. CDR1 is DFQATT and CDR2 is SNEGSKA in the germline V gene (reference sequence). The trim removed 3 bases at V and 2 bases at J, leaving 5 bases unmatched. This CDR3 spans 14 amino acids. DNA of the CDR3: TGCAGTGCTAGGCCAAGCGGGGGGACCTACGAGCAGTACTTC. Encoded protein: CSARPSGGTYEQYF.

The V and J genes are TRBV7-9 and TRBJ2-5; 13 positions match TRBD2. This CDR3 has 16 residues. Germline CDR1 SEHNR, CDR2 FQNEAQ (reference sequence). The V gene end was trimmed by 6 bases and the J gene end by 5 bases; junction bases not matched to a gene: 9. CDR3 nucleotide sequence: TGTGCCAGCAGTTCCCCGGGACTAGCGGGGCCTGAGACCCAGTACTTC. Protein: CASSSPGLAGPETQYF. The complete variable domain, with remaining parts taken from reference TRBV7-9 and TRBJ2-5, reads DTGVSQNPRHKITKRGQNVTFRCDPISEHNRLYWYRQTLGQGPEFLTYFQNEAQLEKSRLLSDRFSAERPKGSFSTLEIQRTEQGDSAMYLCASSSPGLAGPETQYFGPGTRLLVL.

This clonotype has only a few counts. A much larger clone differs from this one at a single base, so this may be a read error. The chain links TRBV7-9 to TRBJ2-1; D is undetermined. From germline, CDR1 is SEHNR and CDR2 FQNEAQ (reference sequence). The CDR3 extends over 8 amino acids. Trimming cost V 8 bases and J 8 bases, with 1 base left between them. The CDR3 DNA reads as TGTGCCAGCGATGAGCAGTTCTTC. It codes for CASDEQFF.

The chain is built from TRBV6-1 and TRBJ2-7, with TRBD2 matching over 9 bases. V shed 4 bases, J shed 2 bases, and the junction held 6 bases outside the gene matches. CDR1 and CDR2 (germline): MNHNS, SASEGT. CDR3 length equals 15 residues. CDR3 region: CASSGSGGLAYEQYF. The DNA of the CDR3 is TGTGCCAGCAGTGGTAGCGGGGGCCTTGCCTACGAGCAGTACTTC.

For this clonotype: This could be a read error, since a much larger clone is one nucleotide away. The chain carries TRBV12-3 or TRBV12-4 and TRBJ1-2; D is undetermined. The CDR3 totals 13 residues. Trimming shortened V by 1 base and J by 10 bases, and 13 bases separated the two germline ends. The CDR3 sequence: CASSLGNVADYTF. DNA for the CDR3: TGTGCCAGCAGTTTAGGTAACGTGGCGGACTACACCTTC.

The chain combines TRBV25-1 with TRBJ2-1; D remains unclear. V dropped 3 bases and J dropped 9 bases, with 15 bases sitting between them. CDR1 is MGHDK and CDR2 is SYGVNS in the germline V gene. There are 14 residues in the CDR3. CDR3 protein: CASSEGLESIEQFF. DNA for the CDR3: TGTGCCAGCAGTGAGGGATTAGAGTCTATTGAGCAGTTCTTC. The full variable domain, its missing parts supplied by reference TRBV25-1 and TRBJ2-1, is EADIYQTPRYLVIGTGKKITLECSQTMGHDKMYWYQQDPGMELHLIHYSYGVNSTEKGDLSSESTVSRIRTEHFPLTLESARPSHTSQYLCASSEGLESIEQFFGPGTRLTVL.

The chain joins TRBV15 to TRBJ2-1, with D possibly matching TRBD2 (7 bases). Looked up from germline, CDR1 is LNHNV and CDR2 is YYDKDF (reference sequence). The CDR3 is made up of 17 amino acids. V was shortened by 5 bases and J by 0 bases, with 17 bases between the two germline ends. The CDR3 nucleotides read TGTGCCACCAGCTCAACGGGGAGGGGGAGCTCCTACAATGAGCAGTTCTTC. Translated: CATSSTGRGSSYNEQFF.

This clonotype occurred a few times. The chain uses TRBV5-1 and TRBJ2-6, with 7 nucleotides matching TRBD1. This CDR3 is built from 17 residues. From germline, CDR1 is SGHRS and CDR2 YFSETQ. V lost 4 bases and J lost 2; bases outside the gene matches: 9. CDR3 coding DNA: TGCGCCAGCAGCCAACGGCCCACAGGGGCTGGGGCCAACGTCCTGACTTTC. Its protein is CASSQRPTGAGANVLTF. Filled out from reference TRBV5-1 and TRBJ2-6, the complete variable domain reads KAGVTQTPRYLIKTRGQQVTLSCSPISGHRSVSWYQQTPGQGLQFLFEYFSETQRNKGNFPGRFSGRQFSNSRSEMNVSTLELGDSALYLCASSQRPTGAGANVLTFGAGSRLTVL.

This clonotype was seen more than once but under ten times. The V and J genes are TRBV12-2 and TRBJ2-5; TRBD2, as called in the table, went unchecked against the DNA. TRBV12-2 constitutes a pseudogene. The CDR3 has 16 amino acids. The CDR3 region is CASRLPSGGPKETQYF. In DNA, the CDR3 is TGTGCAAGTCGCTTACCTAGCGGGGGACCCAAAGAGACCCAGTACTTC.

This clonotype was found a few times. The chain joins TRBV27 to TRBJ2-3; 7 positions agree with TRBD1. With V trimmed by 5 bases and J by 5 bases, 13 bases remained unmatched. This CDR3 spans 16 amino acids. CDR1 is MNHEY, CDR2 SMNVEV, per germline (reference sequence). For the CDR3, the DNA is TGTGCCAGCAGTATCTCCATCGACAGGGTAAAAGATACGCAGTATTTT. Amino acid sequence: CASSISIDRVKDTQYF.

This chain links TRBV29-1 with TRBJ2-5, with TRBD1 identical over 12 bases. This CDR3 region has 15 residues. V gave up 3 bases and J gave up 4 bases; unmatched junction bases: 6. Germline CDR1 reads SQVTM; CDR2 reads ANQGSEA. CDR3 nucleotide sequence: TGCAGCGTTGAGACGGGACAGGGGGCCCCAGAGACCCAGTACTTC. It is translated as CSVETGQGAPETQYF. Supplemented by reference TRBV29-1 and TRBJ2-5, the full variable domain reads SAVISQKPSRDICQRGTSLTIQCQVDSQVTMMFWYRQQPGQSLTLIATANQGSEATYESGFVIDKFPISRPNLTFSTLTVSNMSPEDSSIYLCSVETGQGAPETQYFGPGTRLLVL.

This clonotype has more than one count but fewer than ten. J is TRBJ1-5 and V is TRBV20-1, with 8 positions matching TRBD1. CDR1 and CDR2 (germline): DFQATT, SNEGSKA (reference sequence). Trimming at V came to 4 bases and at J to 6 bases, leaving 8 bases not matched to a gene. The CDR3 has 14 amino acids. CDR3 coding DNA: TGCAGTGCTACCCGGGACAGGTCCGGTCAGCCCCAGCATTTT. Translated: CSATRDRSGQPQHF.

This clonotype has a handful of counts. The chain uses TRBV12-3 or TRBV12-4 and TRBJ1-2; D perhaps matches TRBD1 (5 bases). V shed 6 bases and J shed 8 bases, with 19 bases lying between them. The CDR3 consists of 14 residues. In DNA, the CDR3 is TGTGCCAGCAGGGGGGACGCCGAAGTGCGGGGCTACACCTTC. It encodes CASRGDAEVRGYTF.

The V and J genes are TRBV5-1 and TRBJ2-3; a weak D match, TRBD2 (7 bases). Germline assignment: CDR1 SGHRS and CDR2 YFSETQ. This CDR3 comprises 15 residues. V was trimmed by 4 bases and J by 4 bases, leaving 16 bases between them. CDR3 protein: CASSHLAEGADTQYF. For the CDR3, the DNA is TGCGCCAGCAGCCACCTAGCGGAGGGGGCAGATACGCAGTATTTT.

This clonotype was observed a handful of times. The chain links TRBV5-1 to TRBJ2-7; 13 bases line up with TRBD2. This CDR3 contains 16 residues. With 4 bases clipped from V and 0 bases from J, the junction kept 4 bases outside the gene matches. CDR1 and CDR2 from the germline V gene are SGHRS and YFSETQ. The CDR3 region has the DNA TGCGCCAGCAGCCCTGGGACTAGCGGGACCTCCTACGAGCAGTACTTC. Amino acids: CASSPGTSGTSYEQYF.

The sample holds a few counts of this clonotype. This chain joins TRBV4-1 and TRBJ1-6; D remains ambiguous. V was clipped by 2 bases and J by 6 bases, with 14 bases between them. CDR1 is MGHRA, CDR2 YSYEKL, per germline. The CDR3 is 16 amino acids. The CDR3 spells CASSQSSGSGNSPLHF. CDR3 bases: TGCGCCAGCAGCCAATCATCCGGCAGTGGTAATTCACCCCTCCACTTT.

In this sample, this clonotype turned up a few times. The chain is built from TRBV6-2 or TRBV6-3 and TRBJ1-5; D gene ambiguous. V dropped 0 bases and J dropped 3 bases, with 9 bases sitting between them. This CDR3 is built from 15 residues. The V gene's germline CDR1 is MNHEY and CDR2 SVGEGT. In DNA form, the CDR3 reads TGTGCCAGCAGTTACTCCGGGAAATACAATCAGCCCCAGCATTTT. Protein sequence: CASSYSGKYNQPQHF.

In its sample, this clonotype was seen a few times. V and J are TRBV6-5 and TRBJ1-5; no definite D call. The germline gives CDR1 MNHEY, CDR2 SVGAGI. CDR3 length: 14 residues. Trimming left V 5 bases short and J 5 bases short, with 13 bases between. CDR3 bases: TGTGCCAGCAGTCTTGTTTCGGGAGATCAGCCCCAGCATTTT. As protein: CASSLVSGDQPQHF.

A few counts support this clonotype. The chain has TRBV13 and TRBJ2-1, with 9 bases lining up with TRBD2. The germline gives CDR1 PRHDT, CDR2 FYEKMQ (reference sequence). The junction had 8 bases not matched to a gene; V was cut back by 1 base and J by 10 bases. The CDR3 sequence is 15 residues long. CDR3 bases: TGTGCCAGCAGCTTAGTGGATAGCGGGAGCTACGAGCAGTTCTTC. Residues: CASSLVDSGSYEQFF.

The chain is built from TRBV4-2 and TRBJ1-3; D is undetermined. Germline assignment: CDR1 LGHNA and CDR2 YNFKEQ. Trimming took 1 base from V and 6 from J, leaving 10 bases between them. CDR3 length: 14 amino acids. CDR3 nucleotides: TGTGCCAGCAGCCAAGGGGGAAGCGAAAACACCATATATTTT. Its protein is CASSQGGSENTIYF.

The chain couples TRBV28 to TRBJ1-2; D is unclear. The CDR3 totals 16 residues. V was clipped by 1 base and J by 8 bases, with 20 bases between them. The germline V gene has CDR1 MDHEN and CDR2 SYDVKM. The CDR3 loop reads CASSLLGGDGPRGYTF. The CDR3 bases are TGTGCCAGCAGTTTATTAGGTGGGGATGGCCCGAGGGGCTACACCTTC.

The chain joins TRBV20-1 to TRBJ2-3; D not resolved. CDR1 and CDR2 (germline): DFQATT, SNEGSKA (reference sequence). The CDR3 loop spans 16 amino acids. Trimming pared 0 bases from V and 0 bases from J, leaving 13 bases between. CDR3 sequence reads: CSAREGWSSSTDTQYF. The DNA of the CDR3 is TGCAGTGCTAGAGAGGGGTGGAGCTCTAGCACAGATACGCAGTATTTT.

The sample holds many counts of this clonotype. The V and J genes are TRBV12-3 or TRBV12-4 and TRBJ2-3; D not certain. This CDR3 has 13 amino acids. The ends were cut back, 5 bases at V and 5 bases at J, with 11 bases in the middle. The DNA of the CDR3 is TGTGCCAGCAGTCTCCAGCCGGGAGATACGCAGTATTTT. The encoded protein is CASSLQPGDTQYF.